This is a list of T cell receptor beta chains from one sample in a study of tumor-infiltrating lymphocytes in localized non-small cell lung cancer. Produced via immunoSEQ multiplex PCR; TCRdb's table is partial and in-frame only. The data contain around 9,000 clones, roughly 80% of them singletons. Specimen: uninvolved lung tissue not adjacent to the tumor. These receptors were collected from a human donor with non-small cell lung cancer. Both conserved end residues are part of each CDR3. D genes are given only for firm matches. Some rows mark clone size as missing; the rest say once, few, many or name a class of expanded clone.

D: TRBD2; J: TRBJ2-1; size: NA; V: TRBV2; CDR3: CASSLASGGSGNEQFF; DNA: TGTGCCAGCAGCCTTGCTAGCGGGGGGTCGGGGAATGAGCAGTTCTTC
D: TRBD1; J: TRBJ1-6; size: NA; V: TRBV4-1; CDR3: CASSQGGQAFYNSPLHF; DNA: TGCGCCAGCAGCCAAGGTGGACAGGCATTCTATAATTCACCCCTCCACTTT
D: TRBD1; J: TRBJ2-5; size: NA; V: TRBV5-4; CDR3: CASSLVTGGLETQYF; DNA: TGTGCCAGCAGCTTGGTGACAGGGGGATTGGAGACCCAGTACTTC
D: NA; J: TRBJ2-5; size: NA; V: TRBV29-1; CDR3: CSAARDIQETQYF; DNA: TGCAGCGCCGCCCGGGACATACAAGAGACCCAGTACTTC
D: NA; J: TRBJ2-3; size: NA; V: TRBV6-5; CDR3: CASSYSDLNTQYF; DNA: TGTGCCAGCAGTTACTCGGATTTGAATACGCAGTATTTT
D: NA; J: TRBJ2-1; size: NA; V: TRBV7-2; CDR3: CASKPPGTSYNEQFF; DNA: TGTGCCAGCAAACCCCCCGGGACCTCCTACAATGAGCAGTTCTTC
D: TRBD1; J: TRBJ2-7; size: NA; V: TRBV6-1; CDR3: CASEPYKGQGYEQYF; DNA: TGTGCCAGCGAGCCTTATAAAGGACAGGGCTACGAGCAGTACTTC
D: TRBD1; J: TRBJ1-6; size: NA; V: TRBV5-5; CDR3: CASSSTGGYSPLHF; DNA: TGTGCCAGCAGCTCGACAGGGGGCTATTCACCCCTCCACTTT
D: NA; J: TRBJ1-1; size: NA; V: TRBV6-1; CDR3: CASSGRTGMNTEAFF; DNA: TGTGCCAGCAGTGGGAGAACAGGGATGAACACTGAAGCTTTCTTT
D: NA; J: TRBJ2-5; size: NA; V: TRBV20-1; CDR3: CSASQQTQYF; DNA: TGCAGTGCCAGTCAGCAGACCCAGTACTTC
D: NA; J: TRBJ2-5; size: NA; V: TRBV7-2; CDR3: CASSLGSGSPSETQYF; DNA: TGTGCCAGCAGCTTAGGATCTGGGTCTCCAAGTGAGACCCAGTACTTC
D: TRBD1; J: TRBJ1-6; size: NA; V: TRBV11-2; CDR3: CASSLVGDRVGSPLHF; DNA: TGTGCCAGCAGCTTAGTAGGGGACAGGGTTGGTTCACCCCTCCACTTT
D: NA; J: TRBJ1-6; size: NA; V: TRBV7-2; CDR3: CASSVDSNYNSPLHF; DNA: TGTGCCAGCAGCGTGGACAGCAACTATAATTCACCCCTCCACTTT
D: NA; J: TRBJ2-5; size: NA; V: TRBV19; CDR3: CASGAGSGETQYF; DNA: TGTGCCAGTGGGGCTGGCAGCGGAGAGACCCAGTACTTC
D: TRBD1; J: TRBJ1-2; size: NA; V: TRBV25-1; CDR3: CASSEWGQDVSYGYTF; DNA: TGTGCCAGCAGTGAATGGGGACAGGATGTCTCTTATGGCTACACCTTC
D: NA; J: TRBJ2-5; size: NA; V: TRBV5-1; CDR3: CASSLPGAAQETQYF; DNA: TGCGCCAGCAGCTTGCCGGGTGCCGCCCAAGAGACCCAGTACTTC
D: TRBD2; J: TRBJ2-3; size: medium-sized; V: TRBV9; CDR3: CASSALWGAGGRDTQYF; DNA: TGTGCCAGCAGCGCCCTCTGGGGAGCGGGGGGCCGGGATACGCAGTATTTT
D: TRBD1; J: TRBJ2-1; size: NA; V: TRBV2; CDR3: CASSGDRNEFF; DNA: TGTGCCAGCAGCGGGGACAGAAATGAGTTCTTC
D: TRBD1; J: TRBJ2-5; size: once; V: TRBV11-3; CDR3: CASSLEGQGGETQYF; DNA: TGTGCCAGCAGCTTAGAGGGACAGGGGGGAGAGACCCAGTACTTC
D: NA; J: TRBJ1-5; size: NA; V: TRBV4-1; CDR3: CASSQGGPSNQPQHF; DNA: TGCGCCAGCAGCCAAGGGGGACCGAGCAATCAGCCCCAGCATTTT
D: TRBD2; J: TRBJ2-5; size: NA; V: TRBV4-1; CDR3: CASSHPGLAGGPDKETQYF; DNA: TGCGCCAGCAGCCACCCCGGACTAGCGGGGGGGCCAGACAAAGAGACCCAGTACTTC
D: NA; J: TRBJ1-2; size: NA; V: TRBV2; CDR3: CASSERQSWHYGYTF; DNA: TGTGCCAGCAGTGAGAGACAGTCATGGCACTATGGCTACACCTTC
D: NA; J: TRBJ2-7; size: NA; V: TRBV5-4; CDR3: CASSPVADNYEQYF; DNA: TGTGCCAGCAGCCCCGTGGCAGATAACTACGAGCAGTACTTC
D: NA; J: TRBJ1-2; size: NA; V: TRBV6-5; CDR3: CASSPGTGNYGYTF; DNA: TGTGCCAGCAGCCCCGGGACGGGAAACTATGGCTACACCTTC
D: NA; J: TRBJ1-2; size: NA; V: TRBV30; CDR3: CAWSPGAYGYTF; DNA: TGTGCCTGGAGCCCGGGGGCCTATGGCTACACCTTC
D: NA; J: TRBJ2-6; size: NA; V: TRBV14; CDR3: CASSPLLGANVLTF; DNA: TGTGCCAGCAGCCCCTTACTGGGGGCCAACGTCCTGACTTTC
D: TRBD2; J: TRBJ2-5; size: once; V: TRBV6-6; CDR3: CASSTGGTQYF; DNA: TGTGCCAGCAGTACGGGAGGGACCCAGTACTTC
D: NA; J: TRBJ1-2; size: few; V: TRBV6-8; CDR3: CASSYLNGGRGEGYTF; DNA: TGTGCCAGCAGTTACCTTAACGGAGGCAGGGGCGAGGGCTACACCTTC
D: TRBD1; J: TRBJ1-2; size: NA; V: TRBV19; CDR3: CASSTSWTGGGYTF; DNA: TGTGCCAGTAGTACTTCTTGGACAGGCGGGGGCTACACCTTC
D: NA; J: TRBJ1-1; size: NA; V: TRBV6-5; CDR3: CASSYSGRLGTEAFF; DNA: TGTGCCAGCAGTTACTCAGGCAGGTTGGGGACTGAAGCTTTCTTT
D: NA; J: TRBJ2-3; size: NA; V: TRBV9; CDR3: CASSGALGLPTDTQYF; DNA: TGTGCCAGCAGCGGAGCCCTGGGACTTCCCACAGATACGCAGTATTTT
D: TRBD2; J: TRBJ2-3; size: NA; V: TRBV11-2; CDR3: CASSLVTSGNTQYF; DNA: TGTGCCAGCAGCTTAGTAACTAGCGGGAATACGCAGTATTTT
D: TRBD1; J: TRBJ1-4; size: NA; V: TRBV29-1; CDR3: CSVEGQGAEKLFF; DNA: TGCAGCGTTGAAGGCCAGGGGGCGGAAAAACTGTTTTTT
D: NA; J: TRBJ2-7; size: few; V: TRBV4-2; CDR3: CASSQKRASEQYF; DNA: TGTGCCAGCAGCCAAAAGCGGGCGAGCGAGCAGTACTTC
D: TRBD2; J: TRBJ2-7; size: NA; V: TRBV19; CDR3: CASSPGLWEGYEQYF; DNA: TGTGCCAGTAGTCCGGGCCTATGGGAGGGGTACGAGCAGTACTTC
D: TRBD1; J: TRBJ2-3; size: few; V: TRBV4-1; CDR3: CASRRQGTTDTQYF; DNA: TGCGCCAGCAGGAGACAGGGGACCACAGATACGCAGTATTTT
D: NA; J: TRBJ1-3; size: NA; V: TRBV6-1; CDR3: CASSEGHLTGNTIYF; DNA: TGTGCCAGCAGTGAAGGCCATCTTACTGGAAACACCATATATTTT
D: TRBD1; J: TRBJ1-6; size: NA; V: TRBV6-6; CDR3: CASSSPGTVYNSPLHF; DNA: TGTGCCAGCAGTTCCCCGGGGACAGTTTATAATTCACCCCTCCACTTT
D: TRBD1; J: TRBJ1-2; size: NA; V: TRBV6-7; CDR3: CASSYMTGNYGYTF; DNA: TGTGCCAGCAGTTACATGACAGGGAACTATGGCTACACCTTC
D: TRBD1; J: TRBJ1-2; size: NA; V: TRBV29-1; CDR3: CSVGLTGKYGYTF; DNA: TGCAGCGTTGGTCTGACAGGGAAGTATGGCTACACCTTC
D: TRBD2; J: TRBJ2-1; size: few; V: TRBV6-1; CDR3: CASSEVSGRPNEQFF; DNA: TGTGCCAGCAGTGAAGTTAGCGGGCGCCCGAATGAGCAGTTCTTC
D: NA; J: TRBJ2-6; size: NA; V: TRBV19; CDR3: CASSPQPWSSGANVLTF; DNA: TGTGCCAGTAGTCCACAGCCCTGGAGCTCTGGGGCCAACGTCCTGACTTTC
D: NA; J: TRBJ1-6; size: NA; V: TRBV15; CDR3: CATSRVWDNSPLHF; DNA: TGTGCCACCAGCAGAGTTTGGGATAATTCACCCCTCCACTTT
D: TRBD1; J: TRBJ1-1; size: NA; V: TRBV5-1; CDR3: CASWTGLDTEAFF; DNA: TGCGCCAGCTGGACAGGGTTGGACACTGAAGCTTTCTTT
D: NA; J: TRBJ1-1; size: NA; V: TRBV7-9; CDR3: CASSFNREAGLTEAFF; DNA: TGTGCCAGCAGCTTCAACCGGGAAGCTGGTTTGACTGAAGCTTTCTTT
D: NA; J: TRBJ1-1; size: NA; V: TRBV25-1; CDR3: CASSESGGGMTEAFF; DNA: TGTGCCAGCAGTGAATCCGGCGGGGGTATGACTGAAGCTTTCTTT
D: NA; J: TRBJ1-3; size: NA; V: TRBV7-9; CDR3: CASSFVGGNTIYF; DNA: TGTGCCAGCAGCTTCGTAGGAGGAAACACCATATATTTT
D: NA; J: TRBJ1-2; size: once; V: TRBV6-1; CDR3: CASSEVGPQGSF; DNA: TGTGCCAGCAGTGAAGTGGGGCCCCAGGGTTCCTTC
D: NA; J: TRBJ2-3; size: NA; V: TRBV19; CDR3: CASEGDTQYF; DNA: TGTGCCAGTGAAGGAGATACGCAGTATTTT
D: NA; J: TRBJ1-5; size: NA; V: TRBV6-5; CDR3: CASSTSQGRNQPQHF; DNA: NA
D: NA; J: TRBJ2-3; size: NA; V: TRBV7-9; CDR3: CASSSTVQADTQYF; DNA: TGTGCCAGCAGCTCGACAGTTCAGGCAGATACGCAGTATTTT
D: TRBD1; J: TRBJ1-2; size: once; V: TRBV5-6; CDR3: CASRQPGTGSGYTF; DNA: TGTGCCAGCAGACAGCCCGGGACAGGGAGTGGCTACACCTTC
D: NA; J: TRBJ2-1; size: NA; V: TRBV2; CDR3: CASEFSYNEQFF; DNA: TGTGCCAGCGAGTTCTCCTACAATGAGCAGTTCTTC
D: NA; J: TRBJ2-3; size: few; V: TRBV7-9; CDR3: CASSLGLGHTDTQYF; DNA: TGTGCCAGCAGCTTAGGACTAGGACACACAGATACGCAGTATTTT
D: TRBD1; J: TRBJ2-2; size: few; V: TRBV7-2; CDR3: CASSPRTGVNTGELFF; DNA: TGTGCCAGCAGCCCCCGGACAGGCGTTAACACCGGGGAGCTGTTTTTT